This T cell receptor beta chain came from a study of T cell changes during pregnancy in multiple sclerosis (dated by TCRdb to about 2019). Regarding the research as a whole: Changes in the T cell repertoire over the course of pregnancy were examined in this study in women with multiple sclerosis.

Details on this clone: Its binding antigen is unknown. The junction shows a germline mismatch at one end, possibly a read error.

Library construction relied on the immunoSEQ multiplex PCR assay. TCRdb took over this immuneACCESS table, retaining in-frame rearrangements with V and J assigned. Such tables are incomplete; in checked studies, under half of the missing clones stem from an unresolved V gene, and the remainder is unexplained. For this sample there are approximately 60,000 clones; 87% appear just once. Roughly 5% of the sample is in the top ten clones. For CDR1 and CDR2, the germline V gene lists KGHSH and LQKENI. The CDR3 spans 13 residues, from the cysteine through the phenylalanine. Only the CDR3 part of the read is kept: 39 bases, read in frame from the first base.

Sample: peripheral blood from another person, used as feeder cells. This TCR derives from a human donor whose cells served as feeder cells for cultures in a pregnancy study. The rearranged chain carries TRBV18 and TRBJ1-1; the D gene remains uncertain. The DNA is TGTGCCAGCTCACCACCCTCGGGGAGTTGGGGTTCATTT. This codes for CASSPPSGSWGSF.